This T cell receptor beta chain derives from a study of shared clonotypes between healthy human individuals (dated by TCRdb to the early 2020s). Study-level background: The cohort comprised two women and a few men aged 18 to 49 years. The study deeply sequenced blood TCR repertoires of about 5 healthy adults to estimate repertoire size and the extent of clonotype sharing between individuals. Each donor's leukapheresis produced roughly between roughly 0.85 and 10 billion PBMCs. For each donor, CD4 naive and CD4 memory were each run on three plates, CD8 naive on two plates, and CD8 memory on one plate. Different laboratories and diverse techniques were used to prepare libraries and sequence TCR repertoires, to increase sequencing depth and limit assay-specific biases. What the authors observed across the whole study: Clonotypes shared by all four sorted-subset donors showed higher generation probabilities than non-shared clonotypes. Rarefaction of sorted-subset datasets indicated incomplete sequencing despite the large sequencing depth. Estimated clonotype richness was generally larger for naive than for memory subsets. Pairwise subsampling led to the expectation that sequencing depth would affect the degree of clonotype sharing among donors. Across four donors, approximately 5% of naive CD4, 3% to 4% of naive CD8, around 2.1% of memory CD4, and under 0.45% of memory CD8 clonotypes were shared. Only blood was sampled, and tissue TCR repertoires likely differ from those in blood. Because the study included only a small number of donors, the genetic and exposure-history diversity represented was limited.

Healthy HIV-negative adults with no recently reported acute infections or vaccinations were included as donors. Every donor was a Caucasian adult residing in Nashville, Tennessee, USA. CD4+ T cells were enriched by magnetic negative selection; naive cells were then positively selected on CD45RA, and the negative fraction formed the memory subset. After blood collection by leukapheresis, PBMCs were isolated using Ficoll-Histopaque density gradient centrifugation and then cryopreserved in the vapor phase of liquid nitrogen. Analytical flow cytometry was used to check the purity and quantity of every magnetically sorted T cell population. Each sorted fraction had its genomic DNA isolated and then quantified by UV absorbance on a Nanodrop 2000c. CDR1 is given as SNHLY and CDR2 as FYNNEI, both from the germline V gene. V drops 8 bases and J drops 0 bases, leaving 17 bases in between. Inclusive of the bounding cysteine and phenylalanine, the CDR3 is 15 residues long. Just CDR3 DNA is preserved here, 45 bases in frame from base 1.

TCR CDR3 regions were amplified from genomic DNA by multiplex PCR using the deep immunoSEQ assay. Extracted genomic DNA from each cell subset was spread evenly across all wells of several immunoSEQ 96-well plates, with each plate serving as a replicate. For sorted subsets, approximately 210 ng genomic DNA, equal to some 28,000 T cell genomes, was loaded into each replicate PCR. Purified libraries were quantified with a Qubit 3.0 fluorometer, sized on a Bioanalyzer 2100, and re-quantified with the KAPA Library Quantification kit. Each immunoSEQ 96-well plate was sequenced on its own single-read 150-cycle Illumina NextSeq 550 flow cell. The published analysis was carried out like this. Because the immunoSEQ output held only junctional sequences and lacked quality scores, the filtering could not match the filtering applied to full-length reads. To assign V/J genes and CDR3, sequences were annotated against IMGT germline references using PyIR, a Python wrapper for IgBLAST v1.9. Reads with weak V/J assignments (E-value above 1e-6), missing CDR3, stop codons, out-of-frame junctions, or ambiguous translated residues were removed. V3J clonotypes were defined by identical inferred V gene, J gene, and CDR3 amino acid sequence. Percentage overlap between repertoires was computed as shared unique clonotypes divided by the size of the smaller repertoire. Richness of each repertoire was evaluated using RTK rarefaction, the Chao1 estimator, and Recon v2.1 estimates of unobserved clonotypes. For all TCRbeta clonotypes obtained by the gDNA method from a few donors, generation probabilities were computed with OLGA. TCRdb provides this immuneACCESS table in a form limited to in-frame rearrangements. Some clones are lacking; in checked studies, under half of them reflect an unresolved V gene, and why the rest are absent is not known. D and trimming were read from the DNA, whereas the V and J calls and clone size are those reported in that table. The sample records over a million clones, 70% to 80% of which are singletons. In total, the top ten clones hold 0.4% to 0.55% of the sample.

A remark on this clone: Its antigen target is currently unknown. Per-base qualities were not stored, and no clone one base away is much larger.

The sample was memory CD4+ T cells from PBMCs. Per the publication, the cell subset or site label means: CD45RA-negative fraction. The rearranged segments are TRBV2 and TRBJ2-7; D gene: possibly TRBD2, on 6 matching bases. This clonotype originated in a man in his late teens or twenties in good health. Some clones in this sample may be carry-over from other donors' samples. The CDR3 loop reads CASARDSNDSYEQYF. Here is the DNA: TGTGCCAGCGCCAGGGACTCCAATGACTCCTACGAGCAGTACTTC.